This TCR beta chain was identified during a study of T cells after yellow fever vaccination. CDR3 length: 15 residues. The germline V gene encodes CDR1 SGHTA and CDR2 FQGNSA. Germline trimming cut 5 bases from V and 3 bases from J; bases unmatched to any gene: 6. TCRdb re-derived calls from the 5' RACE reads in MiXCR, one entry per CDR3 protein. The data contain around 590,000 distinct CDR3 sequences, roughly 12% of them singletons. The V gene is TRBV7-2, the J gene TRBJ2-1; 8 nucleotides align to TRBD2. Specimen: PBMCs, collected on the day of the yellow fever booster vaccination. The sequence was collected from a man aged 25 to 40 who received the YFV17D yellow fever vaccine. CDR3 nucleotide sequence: TGTGCCAGCAGCCCCGGACTAGCCTGCTACAATGAGCAGTTCTTC. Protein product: CASSPGLACYNEQFF.